This T cell receptor (beta chain) was captured by sequencing in a study of response to subunit inactivated influenza vaccine. A note on this clonotype: Antigen: not known.

TCRdb recomputed calls from the RT-PCR reads with MiXCR, one row per CDR3 protein. The sample has a few hundred thousand distinct CDR3 sequences, around 13% seen once. Overall study findings and caveats: Each seasonal flu vaccination may recruit only limited new T cells, authors suggested.

Germline CDR1 and CDR2: MDHEN and SYDVKM. There are 16 residues in the CDR3. V dropped 1 base and J dropped 2; count of bases not matched to a gene: 8. The J gene is TRBJ2-7, the V gene TRBV28; 7 nucleotides match TRBD2. The sequence came from a man aged 50-59 years who received an inactivated influenza vaccine. The material was PBMCs from blood, obtained 11 to 12 days after vaccination. CDR3 in DNA: TGTGCCAGCAGTTTATTCTCGGGTCTAGCGGCCTACGAGCAGTACTTC. This sequence encodes CASSLFSGLAAYEQYF.